These 20 T cell receptor beta chains share one sample of origin, sequenced in a study of blood T cell repertoires in COVID-19. Measured with immunoSEQ multiplex PCR; TCRdb has only the in-frame clones, and not every one. The sample yields about 400,000 clones, roughly 87% seen once. The sample taken for sequencing was PBMCs or T cells enriched from blood (not recorded which). The receptor source for this set is a woman between 40 and 50 years old with acute COVID-19.

The CDR3 region is CARETAGAVETQYF. The CDR3, as DNA: TGTGCCAGAGAGACAGCGGGGGCGGTGGAGACCCAGTACTTC. The rearrangement joins TRBV2 to TRBJ2-5; 8 bases line up with TRBD2. From germline, CDR1 is SNHLY and CDR2 FYNNEI. The CDR3 length is 14 residues. V lost 9 bases to trimming and J lost 5 bases; unmatched junction nucleotides: 11. Complete variable domain (other parts from reference TRBV2 and TRBJ2-5): EPEVTQTPSHQVTQMGQEVILRCVPISNHLYFYWYRQILGQKVEFLVSFYNNEISEKSEIFDDQFSVERPDGSNFTLKIRSTKLEDSAMYFCARETAGAVETQYFGPGTRLLVL.

The chain links TRBV19 to TRBJ1-3; the match to TRBD1 covers 11 bases. In germline, CDR1 is LNHDA, CDR2 SQIVND (reference sequence). The trim removed 3 bases at V and 2 bases at J, leaving 3 bases unmatched. The CDR3 runs 16 residues. The CDR3 bases are TGTGCCAGTAGTATCGCGGGACAGGGGGCTGGAAACACCATATATTTT. Its translation: CASSIAGQGAGNTIYF. The full variable domain, with the rest looked up from reference TRBV19 and TRBJ1-3, is DGGITQSPKYLFRKEGQNVTLSCEQNLNHDAMYWYRQDPGQGLRLIYYSQIVNDFQKGDIAEGYSVSREKKESFPLTVTSAQKNPTAFYLCASSIAGQGAGNTIYFGEGSWLTVV.

The chain has TRBV11-2 and TRBJ1-2; D remains unclear. In germline, CDR1 is SGHAT, CDR2 FQNNGV. The CDR3 loop spans 13 amino acids. V dropped 1 base and J dropped 8 bases, with 11 bases sitting between them. CDR3 loop: CASSLARSAGYTF. The DNA for the CDR3 is TGTGCCAGCAGCTTAGCACGGTCAGCGGGCTACACCTTC.

The chain uses TRBV6-1 and TRBJ2-3; no clear D gene. V was trimmed by 3 bases and J by 3 bases, leaving 7 bases between them. Germline V gives CDR1 MNHNS, CDR2 SASEGT. This CDR3 has 13 amino acids. The DNA of the CDR3 is TGTGCCAGCAGTGATGTAAATACAGATACGCAGTATTTT. It yields the protein CASSDVNTDTQYF.

The chain combines TRBV24-1 with TRBJ1-5, with 9 bases aligning to TRBD1. The V gene's germline CDR1 is KGHDR and CDR2 SFDVKD. The CDR3 totals 17 residues. Trimming removed 4 bases from V and 4 bases from J; junction bases left unmatched: 10. In DNA, the CDR3 is TGTGCCACCAGTGACCCTACTGGGACAGGGACTAATCAGCCCCAGCATTTT. Its translation: CATSDPTGTGTNQPQHF.

The V call is TRBV7-8, the J call TRBJ1-6; perhaps TRBD1 as D (5 bases). Germline-derived CDR1 and CDR2 are SGHVS and FQNEAQ. V lost 1 base, J lost 10 bases, and 14 bases lay in between. The CDR3 is 15 amino acids. The CDR3, as DNA: TGTGCCAGCAGCTTAGTAGGCAGGGTACAATCACCCCTCCACTTT. Translated, it gives CASSLVGRVQSPLHF.

This chain links TRBV29-1 with TRBJ2-7, with a possible D match to TRBD1 (6 bases). Trimming took off 3 bases at V and 7 bases at J, with 19 bases between the two ends. This CDR3 has 14 residues. CDR1 is SQVTM, CDR2 ANQGSEA, per germline. CDR3 amino acids: CSVEEPGTRLEQYF. The CDR3 DNA sequence: TGCAGCGTTGAGGAACCCGGGACACGATTGGAGCAGTACTTC.

The rearrangement links TRBV5-4 to TRBJ1-1; D might be TRBD1 (5 bases). Per germline, CDR1 SGHNT and CDR2 YYREEE (reference sequence). The CDR3 totals 14 residues. Trimming stripped 4 bases from V and 1 base from J, with 11 bases between. CDR3 in amino acids: CASSNRRGNTEAFF. CDR3 nucleotide sequence: TGTGCCAGCAGCAACAGGAGAGGGAACACTGAAGCTTTCTTT.

This rearrangement joins TRBV30 to TRBJ2-2, with 11 bases fitting TRBD1. Germline V gene lookup returns CDR1 GTSNPN and CDR2 SVGIG (reference sequence). This CDR3 contains 16 residues. V shed 0 bases and J 3 bases; nucleotides not matched to a gene: 3. In DNA form, the CDR3 reads TGTGCCTGGAGTGTATGGGGACAGGGGGACACCGGGGAGCTGTTTTTT. As protein: CAWSVWGQGDTGELFF.

This chain joins TRBV7-2 and TRBJ2-5, with D maybe TRBD1 (6 bases). V lost 5 bases and J 1 base, leaving 11 bases between the germline ends. Germline CDR1 reads SGHTA; CDR2 reads FQGNSA. CDR3 length: 14 residues. The CDR3 coding sequence is TGTGCCAGCAGCCCACGGACAGCCCAAGAGACCCAGTACTTC. Its translation: CASSPRTAQETQYF.

This chain connects TRBV7-2 to TRBJ2-2; a possible D gene is TRBD1 (6 bases). CDR1 is SGHTA and CDR2 is FQGNSA in the germline V gene. V was pared by 5 bases and J by 2 bases, with 9 bases between. This CDR3 is built from 14 residues. CDR3 residues: CASSQGQNTGELFF. The CDR3 DNA sequence: TGTGCCAGCAGCCAGGGACAAAACACCGGGGAGCTGTTTTTT.

The genes are TRBV5-1 and TRBJ1-4, with a weak D call TRBD1 (5 bases). With 0 bases removed from V and 6 bases from J, the gap between germline ends came to 12 bases. This CDR3 is built from 15 residues. CDR1 and CDR2 from the germline V gene are SGHRS and YFSETQ. DNA for the CDR3: TGCGCCAGCAGCTTGGAAGGCAGGGCGTATGAAAAACTGTTTTTT. The encoded protein is CASSLEGRAYEKLFF.

This CDR3 is CASSLGGGVGTGELFF. CDR3 nucleotides: TGTGCCAGCAGCCTGGGCGGGGGGGTTGGCACCGGGGAGCTGTTTTTT. The V call is TRBV5-4, the J call TRBJ2-2; TRBD2 matches at 9 bases. CDR3 length equals 16 residues. CDR1 is SGHNT and CDR2 is YYREEE in the germline V gene (reference sequence). V shed 4 bases and J 4 bases; nucleotides not matched to a gene: 8.

The rearrangement links TRBV25-1 to TRBJ2-5; D not certain. Deletions cut 4 bases from V and 5 bases from J, with 11 bases between. Germline V CDR1 and CDR2: MGHDK, SYGVNS. The CDR3 covers 13 residues. The CDR3 nucleotides read TGTGCCAGCAGTGCAACGAACGGGGAGACCCAGTACTTC. Translated: CASSATNGETQYF.

V gene TRBV9 combines with J gene TRBJ1-1; TRBD1 agrees at 8 bases. Germline assignment: CDR1 SGDLS and CDR2 YYNGEE. This CDR3 region has 16 residues. J was trimmed by 6 bases and V by 0 bases; bases with no gene match: 10. The CDR3 sequence: CASSVDLAGGNAEAFF. CDR3 bases: TGTGCCAGCAGCGTAGACCTCGCAGGGGGCAACGCTGAAGCTTTCTTT.

The genes are TRBV7-9 and TRBJ2-7; D gene unclear. CDR1 is SEHNR and CDR2 is FQNEAQ in the germline V gene (reference sequence). The CDR3 sequence is 12 residues long. Trimming took off 0 bases at V and 5 bases at J, with 5 bases between the two ends. CDR3 nucleotide sequence: TGTGCCAGCAGCTTAGCCACTGACGAGCAGTACTTC. As protein: CASSLATDEQYF.

This clone has more than one count but fewer than ten. The chain recombines TRBV11-3 with TRBJ2-7, with TRBD1 matching 7 bases. V trimming: 5 bases; J trimming: 1 base; junction bases outside the gene matches: 11. From germline, CDR1 is SGHNT and CDR2 YENEEA. The CDR3 contains 16 residues. The CDR3 DNA reads as TGTGCCAGCAGCCCAACCGGGACAGTAAGATCCTACGAGCAGTACTTC. It codes for CASSPTGTVRSYEQYF.

Only one count was recorded for this clone. The V gene is TRBV5-1, the J gene TRBJ1-1; 9 positions agree with TRBD1. The germline V gene has CDR1 SGHRS and CDR2 YFSETQ. There are 14 residues in the CDR3. The trim removed 4 bases at V and 4 bases at J, leaving 5 bases unmatched. The CDR3: CASSLGTGLTEAFF. The CDR3 DNA is TGCGCCAGCAGCCTAGGGACAGGGCTCACTGAAGCTTTCTTT.

The chain recombines TRBV5-1 with TRBJ2-3, with unresolved D. V dropped 4 bases and J dropped 3 bases, with 6 bases sitting between them. CDR1 and CDR2 (germline): SGHRS, YFSETQ. CDR3 length: 12 residues. The CDR3 spells CASSHGTDTQYF. For the CDR3, the DNA is TGCGCCAGCAGCCACGGGACAGATACGCAGTATTTT. Full variable domain (rest looked up from reference TRBV5-1 and TRBJ2-3): KAGVTQTPRYLIKTRGQQVTLSCSPISGHRSVSWYQQTPGQGLQFLFEYFSETQRNKGNFPGRFSGRQFSNSRSEMNVSTLELGDSALYLCASSHGTDTQYFGPGTRLTVL.

V gene TRBV5-6 combines with J gene TRBJ1-4; 9 positions agree with TRBD1. The CDR3 length is 14 residues. With 2 bases clipped from V and 7 bases from J, the junction kept 3 bases outside the gene matches. CDR1 and CDR2 (germline): SGHDT, YYEEEE. The CDR3 DNA reads TGTGCCAGCAGCTTTTGGGGACAGGGTGAAAAACTGTTTTTT. Its translation is CASSFWGQGEKLFF.